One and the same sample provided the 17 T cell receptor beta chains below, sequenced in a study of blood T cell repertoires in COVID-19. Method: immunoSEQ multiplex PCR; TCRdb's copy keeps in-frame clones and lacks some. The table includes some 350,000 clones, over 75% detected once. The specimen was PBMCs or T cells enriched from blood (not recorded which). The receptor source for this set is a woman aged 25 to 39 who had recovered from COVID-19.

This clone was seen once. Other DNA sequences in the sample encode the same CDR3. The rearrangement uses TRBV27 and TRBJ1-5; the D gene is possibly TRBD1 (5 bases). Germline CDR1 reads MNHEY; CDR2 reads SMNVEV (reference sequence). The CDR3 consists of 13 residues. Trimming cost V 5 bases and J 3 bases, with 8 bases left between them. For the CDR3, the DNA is TGTGCCAGCAGTAGGGGCTTCAATCAGCCCCAGCATTTT. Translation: CASSRGFNQPQHF.

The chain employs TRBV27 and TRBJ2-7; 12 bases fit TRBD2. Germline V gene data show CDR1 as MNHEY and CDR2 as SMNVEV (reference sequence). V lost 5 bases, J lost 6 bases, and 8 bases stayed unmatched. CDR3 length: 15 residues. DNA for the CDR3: TGTGCCAGCAGTCCGCGACTAGCGGGAGTGTTCGAGCAGTACTTC. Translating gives CASSPRLAGVFEQYF.

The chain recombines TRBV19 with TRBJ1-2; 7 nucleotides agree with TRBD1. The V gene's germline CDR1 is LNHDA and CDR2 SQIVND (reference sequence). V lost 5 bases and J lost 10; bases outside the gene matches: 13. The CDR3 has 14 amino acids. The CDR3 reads CASSLEGHRGDYTF. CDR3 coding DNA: TGTGCCAGTAGTCTCGAGGGCCACAGGGGAGACTACACCTTC.

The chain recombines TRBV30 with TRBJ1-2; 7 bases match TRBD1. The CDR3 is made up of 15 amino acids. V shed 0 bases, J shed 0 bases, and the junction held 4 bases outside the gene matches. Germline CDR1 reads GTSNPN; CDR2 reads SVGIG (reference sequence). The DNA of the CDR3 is TGTGCCTGGAGTGTGGGACAGACTACTAACTATGGCTACACCTTC. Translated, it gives CAWSVGQTTNYGYTF.

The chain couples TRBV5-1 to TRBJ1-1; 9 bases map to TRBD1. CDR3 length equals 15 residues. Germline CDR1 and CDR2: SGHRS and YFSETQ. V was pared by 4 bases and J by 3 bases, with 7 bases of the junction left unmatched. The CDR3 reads CASSPGTGMDTEAFF. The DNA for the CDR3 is TGCGCCAGCAGCCCGGGGACAGGGATGGACACTGAAGCTTTCTTT.

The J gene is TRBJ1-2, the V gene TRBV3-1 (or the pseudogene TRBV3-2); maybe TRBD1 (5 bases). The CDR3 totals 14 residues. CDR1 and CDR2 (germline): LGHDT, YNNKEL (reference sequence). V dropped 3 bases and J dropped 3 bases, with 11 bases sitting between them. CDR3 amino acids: CASSHGDSDYGYTF. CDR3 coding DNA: TGTGCCAGCAGCCATGGTGACAGTGACTATGGCTACACCTTC.

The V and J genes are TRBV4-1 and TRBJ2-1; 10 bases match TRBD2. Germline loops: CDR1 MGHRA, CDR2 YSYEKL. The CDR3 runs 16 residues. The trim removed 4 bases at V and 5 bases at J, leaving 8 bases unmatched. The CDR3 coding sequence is TGCGCCAGCAGCCCCAGAGGGCTAGCGGGGGACAATGAGCAGTTCTTC. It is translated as CASSPRGLAGDNEQFF.

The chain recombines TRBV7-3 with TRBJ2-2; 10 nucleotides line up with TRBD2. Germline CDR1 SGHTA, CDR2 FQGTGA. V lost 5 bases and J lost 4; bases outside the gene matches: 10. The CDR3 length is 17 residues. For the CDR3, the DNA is TGTGCCAGCAGCCCACTTAGCGGGGGGCCGGGCACCGGGGAGCTGTTTTTT. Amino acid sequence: CASSPLSGGPGTGELFF. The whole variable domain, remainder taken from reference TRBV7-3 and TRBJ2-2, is GAGVSQTPSNKVTEKGKYVELRCDPISGHTALYWYRQSLGQGPEFLIYFQGTGAADDSGLPNDRFFAVRPEGSVSTLKIQRTERGDSAVYLCASSPLSGGPGTGELFFGEGSRLTVL.

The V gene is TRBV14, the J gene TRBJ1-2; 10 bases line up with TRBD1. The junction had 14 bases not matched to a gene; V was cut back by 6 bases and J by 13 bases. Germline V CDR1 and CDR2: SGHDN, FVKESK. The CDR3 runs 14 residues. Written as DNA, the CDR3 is TGTGCCAGCAGACAGGGACAGGGGCTTCGACTGCCCACCTTC. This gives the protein CASRQGQGLRLPTF.

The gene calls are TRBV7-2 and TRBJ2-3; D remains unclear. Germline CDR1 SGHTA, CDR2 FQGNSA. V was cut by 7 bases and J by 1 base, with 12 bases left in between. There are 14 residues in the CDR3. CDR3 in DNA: TGTGCCAGCACCACTTACCTAGGCACAGATACGCAGTATTTT. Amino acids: CASTTYLGTDTQYF.

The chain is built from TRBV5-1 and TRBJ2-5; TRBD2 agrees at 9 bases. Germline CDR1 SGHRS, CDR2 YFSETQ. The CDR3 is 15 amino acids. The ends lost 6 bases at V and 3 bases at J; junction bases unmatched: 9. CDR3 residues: CASIPGGGAEETQYF. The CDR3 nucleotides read TGCGCCAGCATCCCAGGCGGGGGGGCCGAAGAGACCCAGTACTTC.

The CDR3 loop is CAISELRTSGGAGDEQFF. CDR3 in DNA: TGTGCCATCAGTGAGCTACGGACTAGCGGGGGGGCCGGCGATGAGCAGTTCTTC. This sequence joins TRBV10-3 and TRBJ2-1; 15 bases are shared with TRBD2. CDR3 length: 18 residues. V trimming: 2 bases; J trimming: 8 bases; junction bases outside the gene matches: 10. The V gene's germline CDR1 is ENHRY and CDR2 SYGVKD.

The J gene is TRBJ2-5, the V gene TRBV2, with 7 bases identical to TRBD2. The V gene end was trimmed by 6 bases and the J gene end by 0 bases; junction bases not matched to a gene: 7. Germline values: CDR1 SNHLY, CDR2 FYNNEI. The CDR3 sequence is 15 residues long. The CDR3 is CASSELGLYQETQYF. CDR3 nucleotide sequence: TGTGCCAGCAGCGAACTGGGACTATACCAAGAGACCCAGTACTTC. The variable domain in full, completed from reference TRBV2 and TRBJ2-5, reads EPEVTQTPSHQVTQMGQEVILRCVPISNHLYFYWYRQILGQKVEFLVSFYNNEISEKSEIFDDQFSVERPDGSNFTLKIRSTKLEDSAMYFCASSELGLYQETQYFGPGTRLLVL.

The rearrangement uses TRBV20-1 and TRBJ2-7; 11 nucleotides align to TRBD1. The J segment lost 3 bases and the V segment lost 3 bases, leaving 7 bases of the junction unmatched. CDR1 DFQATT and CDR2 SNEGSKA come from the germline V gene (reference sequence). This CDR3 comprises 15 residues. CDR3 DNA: TGCAGTGCTAGTCCCGGGACAGGGGGTGGCTACGAGCAGTACTTC. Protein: CSASPGTGGGYEQYF.

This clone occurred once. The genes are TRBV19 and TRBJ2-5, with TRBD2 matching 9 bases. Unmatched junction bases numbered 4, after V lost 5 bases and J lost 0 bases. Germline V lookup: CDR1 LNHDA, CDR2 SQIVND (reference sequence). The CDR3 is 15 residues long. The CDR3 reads CASSLAGRDQETQYF. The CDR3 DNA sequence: TGTGCCAGTAGTCTAGCGGGGAGGGACCAAGAGACCCAGTACTTC.

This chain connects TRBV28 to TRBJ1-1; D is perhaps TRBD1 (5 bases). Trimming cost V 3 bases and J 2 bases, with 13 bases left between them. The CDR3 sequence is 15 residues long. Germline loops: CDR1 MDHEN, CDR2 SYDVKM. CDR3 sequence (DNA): TGTGCCAGCAGTTTCTGGGGCGGGAAAAACACTGAAGCTTTCTTT. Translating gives CASSFWGGKNTEAFF. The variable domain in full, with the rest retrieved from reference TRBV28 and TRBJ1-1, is DVKVTQSSRYLVKRTGEKVFLECVQDMDHENMFWYRQDPGLGLRLIYFSYDVKMKEKGDIPEGYSVSREKKERFSLILESASTNQTSMYLCASSFWGGKNTEAFFGQGTRLTVV.

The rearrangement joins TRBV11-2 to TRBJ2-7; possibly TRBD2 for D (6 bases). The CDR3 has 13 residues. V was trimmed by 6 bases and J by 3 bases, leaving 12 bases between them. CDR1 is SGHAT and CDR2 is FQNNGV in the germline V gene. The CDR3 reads CASRSGDFYEQYF. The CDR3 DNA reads TGTGCCAGCAGATCCGGGGACTTCTACGAGCAGTACTTC.